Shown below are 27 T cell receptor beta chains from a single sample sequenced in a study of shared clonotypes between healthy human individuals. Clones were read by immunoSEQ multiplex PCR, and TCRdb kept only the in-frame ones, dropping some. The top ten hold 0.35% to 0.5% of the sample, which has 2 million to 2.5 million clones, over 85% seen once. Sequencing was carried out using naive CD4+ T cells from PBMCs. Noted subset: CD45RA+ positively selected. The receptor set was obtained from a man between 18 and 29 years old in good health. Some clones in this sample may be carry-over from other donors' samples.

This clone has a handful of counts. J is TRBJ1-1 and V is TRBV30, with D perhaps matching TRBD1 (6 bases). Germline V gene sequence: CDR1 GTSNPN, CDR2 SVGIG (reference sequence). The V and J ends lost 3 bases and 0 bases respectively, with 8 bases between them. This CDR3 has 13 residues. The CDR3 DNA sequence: TGTGCCTGGAGCGGACAGATGAACACTGAAGCTTTCTTT. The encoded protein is CAWSGQMNTEAFF.

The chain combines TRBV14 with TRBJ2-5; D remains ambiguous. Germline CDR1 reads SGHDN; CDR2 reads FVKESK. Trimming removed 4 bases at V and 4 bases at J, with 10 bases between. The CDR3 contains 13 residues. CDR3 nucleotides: TGTGCCAGCAGCCTTCAAAGGACAGAGACCCAGTACTTC. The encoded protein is CASSLQRTETQYF. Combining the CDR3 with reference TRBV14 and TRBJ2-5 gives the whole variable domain EAGVTQFPSHSVIEKGQTVTLRCDPISGHDNLYWYRRVMGKEIKFLLHFVKESKQDESGMPNNRFLAERTGGTYSTLKVQPAELEDSGVYFCASSLQRTETQYFGPGTRLLVL.

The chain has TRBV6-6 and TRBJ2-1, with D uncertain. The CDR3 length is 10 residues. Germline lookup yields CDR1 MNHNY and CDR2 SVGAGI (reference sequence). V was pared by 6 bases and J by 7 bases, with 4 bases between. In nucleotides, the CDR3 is TGTGCCAGCAGCTTAAATGAGCAGTTCTTC. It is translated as CASSLNEQFF.

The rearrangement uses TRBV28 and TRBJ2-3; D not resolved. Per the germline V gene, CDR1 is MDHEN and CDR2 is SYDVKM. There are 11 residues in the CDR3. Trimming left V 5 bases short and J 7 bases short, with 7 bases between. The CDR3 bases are TGTGCCAGCAGTCTTCTCTATACGCAGTATTTT. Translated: CASSLLYTQYF.

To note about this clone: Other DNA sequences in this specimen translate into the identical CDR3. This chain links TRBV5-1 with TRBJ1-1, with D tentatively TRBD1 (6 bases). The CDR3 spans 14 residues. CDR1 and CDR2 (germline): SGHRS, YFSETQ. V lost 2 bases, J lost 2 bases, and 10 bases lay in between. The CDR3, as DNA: TGCGCCAGCAGCTTACAGGGTGGAAACACTGAAGCTTTCTTT. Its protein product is CASSLQGGNTEAFF.

In DNA, the CDR3 is TGTGCCACCGACGGTGCCCCGAGGAACACCATATATTTT. It is translated as CATDGAPRNTIYF. The rearrangement links TRBV28 to TRBJ1-3; no clear D. The CDR3 spans 13 residues. Trimming removed 10 bases at V and 7 bases at J, with 17 bases between. Germline V lookup: CDR1 MDHEN, CDR2 SYDVKM. The full variable domain, completed using reference TRBV28 and TRBJ1-3, is DVKVTQSSRYLVKRTGEKVFLECVQDMDHENMFWYRQDPGLGLRLIYFSYDVKMKEKGDIPEGYSVSREKKERFSLILESASTNQTSMYLCATDGAPRNTIYFGEGSWLTVV.

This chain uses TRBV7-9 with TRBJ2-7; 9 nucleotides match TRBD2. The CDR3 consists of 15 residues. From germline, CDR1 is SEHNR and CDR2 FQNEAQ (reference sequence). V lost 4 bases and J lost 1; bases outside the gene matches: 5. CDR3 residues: CASSSPSGKSYEQYF. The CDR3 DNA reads TGTGCCAGCAGCTCGCCTAGCGGGAAGTCCTACGAGCAGTACTTC.

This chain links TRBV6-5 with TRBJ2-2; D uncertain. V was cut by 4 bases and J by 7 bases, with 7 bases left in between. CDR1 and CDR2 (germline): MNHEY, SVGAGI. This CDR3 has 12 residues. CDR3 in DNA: TGTGCCAGCAGTTCCAAGGTCGGGGAGCTGTTTTTT. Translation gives CASSSKVGELFF.

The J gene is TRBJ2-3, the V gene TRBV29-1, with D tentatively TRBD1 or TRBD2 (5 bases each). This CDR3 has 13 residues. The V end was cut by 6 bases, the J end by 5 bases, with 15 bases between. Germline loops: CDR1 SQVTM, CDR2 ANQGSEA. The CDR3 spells CSVAPGAGDTQYF. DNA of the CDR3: TGCAGCGTCGCCCCCGGGGCCGGAGATACGCAGTATTTT.

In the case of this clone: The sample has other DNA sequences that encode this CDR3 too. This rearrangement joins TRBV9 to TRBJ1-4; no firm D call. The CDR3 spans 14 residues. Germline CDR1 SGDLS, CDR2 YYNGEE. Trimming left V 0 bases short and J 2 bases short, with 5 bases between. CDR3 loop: CASSVGDTNEKLFF. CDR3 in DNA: TGTGCCAGCAGCGTAGGCGATACTAATGAAAAACTGTTTTTT.

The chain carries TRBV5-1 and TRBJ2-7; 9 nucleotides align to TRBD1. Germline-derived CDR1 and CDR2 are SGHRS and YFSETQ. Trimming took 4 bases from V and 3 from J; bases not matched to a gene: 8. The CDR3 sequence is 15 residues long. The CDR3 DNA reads TGCGCCAGCAGCCTGACGGGACAGGGATACTACGAGCAGTACTTC. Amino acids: CASSLTGQGYYEQYF.

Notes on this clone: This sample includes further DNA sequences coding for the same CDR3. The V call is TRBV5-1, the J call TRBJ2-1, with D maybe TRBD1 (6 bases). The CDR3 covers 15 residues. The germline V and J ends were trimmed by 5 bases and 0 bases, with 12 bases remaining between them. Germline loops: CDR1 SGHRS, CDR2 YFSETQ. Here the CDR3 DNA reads TGCGCCAGCAGTCCACAGGGCAGCTCCTACAATGAGCAGTTCTTC. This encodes CASSPQGSSYNEQFF. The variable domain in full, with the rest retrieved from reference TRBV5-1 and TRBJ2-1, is KAGVTQTPRYLIKTRGQQVTLSCSPISGHRSVSWYQQTPGQGLQFLFEYFSETQRNKGNFPGRFSGRQFSNSRSEMNVSTLELGDSALYLCASSPQGSSYNEQFFGPGTRLTVL.

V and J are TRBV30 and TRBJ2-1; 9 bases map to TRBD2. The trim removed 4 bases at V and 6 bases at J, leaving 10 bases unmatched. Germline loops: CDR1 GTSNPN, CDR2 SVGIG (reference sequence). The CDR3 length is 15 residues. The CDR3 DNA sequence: TGTGCCTGGAATTTCATGAGCGGGAGGTCCAATGAGCAGTTCTTC. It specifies CAWNFMSGRSNEQFF.

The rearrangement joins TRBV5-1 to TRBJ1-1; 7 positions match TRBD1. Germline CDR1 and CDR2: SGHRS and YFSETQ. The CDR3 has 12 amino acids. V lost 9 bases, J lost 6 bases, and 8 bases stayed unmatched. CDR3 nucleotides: TGCGCCACCTCAGGGGGAGGCTCTGAAGCTTTCTTT. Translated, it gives CATSGGGSEAFF.

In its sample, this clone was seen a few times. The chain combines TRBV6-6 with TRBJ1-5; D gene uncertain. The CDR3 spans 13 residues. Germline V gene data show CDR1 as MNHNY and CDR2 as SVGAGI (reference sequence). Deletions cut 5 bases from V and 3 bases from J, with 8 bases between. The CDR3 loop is CASSGRTNQPQHF. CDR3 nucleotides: TGTGCCAGCAGTGGTCGAACCAATCAGCCCCAGCATTTT.

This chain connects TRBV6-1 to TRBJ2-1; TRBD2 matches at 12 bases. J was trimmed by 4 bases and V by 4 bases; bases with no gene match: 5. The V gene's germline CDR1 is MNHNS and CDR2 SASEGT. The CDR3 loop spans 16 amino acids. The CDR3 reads CASSVLAGGLYNEQFF. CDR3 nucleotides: TGTGCCAGCAGTGTCCTAGCGGGAGGGCTATACAATGAGCAGTTCTTC.

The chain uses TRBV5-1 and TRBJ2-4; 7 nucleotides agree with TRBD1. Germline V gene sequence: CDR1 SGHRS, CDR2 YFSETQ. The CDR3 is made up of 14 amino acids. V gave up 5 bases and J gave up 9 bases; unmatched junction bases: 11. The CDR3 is CASRLSGQDGIQYF. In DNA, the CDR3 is TGCGCCAGCAGGCTATCCGGACAGGACGGCATTCAGTACTTC.

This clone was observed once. CDR3 nucleotide sequence: TGTGCCAGCAGTGACGGACAGGGGCAGTACTTC. The encoded protein is CASSDGQGQYF. The V and J genes are TRBV6-6 and TRBJ2-7; 8 nucleotides align to TRBD1. Germline V CDR1 and CDR2: MNHNY, SVGAGI (reference sequence). V was clipped by 5 bases and J by 9 bases; unmatched bases: 3. This CDR3 contains 11 residues.

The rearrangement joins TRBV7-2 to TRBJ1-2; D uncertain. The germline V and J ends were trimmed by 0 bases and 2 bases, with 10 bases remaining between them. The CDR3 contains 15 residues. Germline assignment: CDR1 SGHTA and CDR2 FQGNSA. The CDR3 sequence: CASSLASLGNYGYTF. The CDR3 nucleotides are TGTGCCAGCAGCTTAGCAAGTCTGGGAAACTATGGCTACACCTTC.

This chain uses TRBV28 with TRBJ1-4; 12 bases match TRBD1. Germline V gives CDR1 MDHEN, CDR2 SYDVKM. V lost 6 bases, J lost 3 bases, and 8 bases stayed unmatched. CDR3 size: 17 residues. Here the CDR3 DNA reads TGTGCCAGCAGCCGTTGGGACAGGGGGCTTCCTAATGAAAAACTGTTTTTT. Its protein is CASSRWDRGLPNEKLFF.

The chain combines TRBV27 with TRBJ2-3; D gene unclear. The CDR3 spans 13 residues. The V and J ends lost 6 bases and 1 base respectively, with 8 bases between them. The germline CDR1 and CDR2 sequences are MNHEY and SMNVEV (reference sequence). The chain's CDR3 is CASSGPGTDTQYF. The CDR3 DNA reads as TGTGCCAGCAGCGGGCCCGGCACAGATACGCAGTATTTT.

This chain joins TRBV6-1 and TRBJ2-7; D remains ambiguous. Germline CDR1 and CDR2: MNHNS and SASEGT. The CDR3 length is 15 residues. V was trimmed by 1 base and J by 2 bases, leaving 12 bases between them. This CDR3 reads CASSEGVIPAYEQYF. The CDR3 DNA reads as TGTGCCAGCAGTGAAGGGGTAATTCCCGCCTACGAGCAGTACTTC.

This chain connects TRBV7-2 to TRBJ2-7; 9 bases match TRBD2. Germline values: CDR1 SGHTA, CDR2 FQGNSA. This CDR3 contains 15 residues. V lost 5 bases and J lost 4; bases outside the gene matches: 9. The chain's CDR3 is CASSPIIAGVYEQYF. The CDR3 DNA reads TGTGCCAGCAGCCCGATCATAGCGGGAGTATACGAGCAGTACTTC.

The CDR3 nucleotides are TGTGCCAGCAGTTTATTAGGGGGGGGTTCAGATACGCAGTATTTT. Residues: CASSLLGGGSDTQYF. This chain joins TRBV28 and TRBJ2-3; a weak D match, TRBD2 (7 bases). This CDR3 region has 15 residues. V lost 1 base and J 4 bases, leaving 12 bases between the germline ends. Per the germline V gene, CDR1 is MDHEN and CDR2 is SYDVKM.

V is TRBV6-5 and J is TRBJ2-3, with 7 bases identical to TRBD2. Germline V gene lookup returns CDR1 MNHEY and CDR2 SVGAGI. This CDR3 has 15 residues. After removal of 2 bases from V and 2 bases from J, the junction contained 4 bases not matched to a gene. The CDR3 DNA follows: TGTGCCAGCAGTTACGAGGGAGGGTACACAGATACGCAGTATTTT. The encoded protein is CASSYEGGYTDTQYF.

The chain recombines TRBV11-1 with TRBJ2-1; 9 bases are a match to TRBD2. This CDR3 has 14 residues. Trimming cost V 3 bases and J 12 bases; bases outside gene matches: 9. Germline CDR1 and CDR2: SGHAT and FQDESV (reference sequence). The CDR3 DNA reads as TGTGCCAGCAGCTTGGGGAGGACTAGCGTTGGGCAGTTCTTC. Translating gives CASSLGRTSVGQFF.

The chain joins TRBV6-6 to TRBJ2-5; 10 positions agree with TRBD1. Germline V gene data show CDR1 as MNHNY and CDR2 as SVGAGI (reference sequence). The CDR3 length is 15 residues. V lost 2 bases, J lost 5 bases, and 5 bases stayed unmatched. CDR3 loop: CASSYGVTGGETQYF. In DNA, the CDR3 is TGTGCCAGCAGTTACGGGGTGACAGGGGGCGAGACCCAGTACTTC.